This T cell receptor beta chain was documented in a study of identical twins. Germline CDR1 and CDR2: MDHEN and SYDVKM. The V end lost 4 bases, the J end lost 3 bases, and 12 bases lay between the germline ends. The CDR3 runs to 14 residues. Points on this clonotype: Its antigen is still unknown.

A universal primer site came from template switching; cDNA carried unique molecular identifiers. TCRdb ran MiXCR on the 5' RACE reads and lists one entry per CDR3 protein. The sample consists of 1.5 million to 2 million distinct CDR3 sequences, about 30% of them appearing once. Points from the study as a whole: When twins shared out-of-frame alpha sequences, those sequences had excess low generation probability. In cord blood, abundant beta clonotypes had fewer insertions; memory showed no trend.

The sequence derives from a newborn girl in good health. This sequence joins TRBV28 and TRBJ1-2; D not certain. Material: cord blood. In DNA form, the CDR3 reads TGTGCCAGCAGTTCCCGCCCAGTTCACTATGGCTACACCTTC. This codes for CASSSRPVHYGYTF.